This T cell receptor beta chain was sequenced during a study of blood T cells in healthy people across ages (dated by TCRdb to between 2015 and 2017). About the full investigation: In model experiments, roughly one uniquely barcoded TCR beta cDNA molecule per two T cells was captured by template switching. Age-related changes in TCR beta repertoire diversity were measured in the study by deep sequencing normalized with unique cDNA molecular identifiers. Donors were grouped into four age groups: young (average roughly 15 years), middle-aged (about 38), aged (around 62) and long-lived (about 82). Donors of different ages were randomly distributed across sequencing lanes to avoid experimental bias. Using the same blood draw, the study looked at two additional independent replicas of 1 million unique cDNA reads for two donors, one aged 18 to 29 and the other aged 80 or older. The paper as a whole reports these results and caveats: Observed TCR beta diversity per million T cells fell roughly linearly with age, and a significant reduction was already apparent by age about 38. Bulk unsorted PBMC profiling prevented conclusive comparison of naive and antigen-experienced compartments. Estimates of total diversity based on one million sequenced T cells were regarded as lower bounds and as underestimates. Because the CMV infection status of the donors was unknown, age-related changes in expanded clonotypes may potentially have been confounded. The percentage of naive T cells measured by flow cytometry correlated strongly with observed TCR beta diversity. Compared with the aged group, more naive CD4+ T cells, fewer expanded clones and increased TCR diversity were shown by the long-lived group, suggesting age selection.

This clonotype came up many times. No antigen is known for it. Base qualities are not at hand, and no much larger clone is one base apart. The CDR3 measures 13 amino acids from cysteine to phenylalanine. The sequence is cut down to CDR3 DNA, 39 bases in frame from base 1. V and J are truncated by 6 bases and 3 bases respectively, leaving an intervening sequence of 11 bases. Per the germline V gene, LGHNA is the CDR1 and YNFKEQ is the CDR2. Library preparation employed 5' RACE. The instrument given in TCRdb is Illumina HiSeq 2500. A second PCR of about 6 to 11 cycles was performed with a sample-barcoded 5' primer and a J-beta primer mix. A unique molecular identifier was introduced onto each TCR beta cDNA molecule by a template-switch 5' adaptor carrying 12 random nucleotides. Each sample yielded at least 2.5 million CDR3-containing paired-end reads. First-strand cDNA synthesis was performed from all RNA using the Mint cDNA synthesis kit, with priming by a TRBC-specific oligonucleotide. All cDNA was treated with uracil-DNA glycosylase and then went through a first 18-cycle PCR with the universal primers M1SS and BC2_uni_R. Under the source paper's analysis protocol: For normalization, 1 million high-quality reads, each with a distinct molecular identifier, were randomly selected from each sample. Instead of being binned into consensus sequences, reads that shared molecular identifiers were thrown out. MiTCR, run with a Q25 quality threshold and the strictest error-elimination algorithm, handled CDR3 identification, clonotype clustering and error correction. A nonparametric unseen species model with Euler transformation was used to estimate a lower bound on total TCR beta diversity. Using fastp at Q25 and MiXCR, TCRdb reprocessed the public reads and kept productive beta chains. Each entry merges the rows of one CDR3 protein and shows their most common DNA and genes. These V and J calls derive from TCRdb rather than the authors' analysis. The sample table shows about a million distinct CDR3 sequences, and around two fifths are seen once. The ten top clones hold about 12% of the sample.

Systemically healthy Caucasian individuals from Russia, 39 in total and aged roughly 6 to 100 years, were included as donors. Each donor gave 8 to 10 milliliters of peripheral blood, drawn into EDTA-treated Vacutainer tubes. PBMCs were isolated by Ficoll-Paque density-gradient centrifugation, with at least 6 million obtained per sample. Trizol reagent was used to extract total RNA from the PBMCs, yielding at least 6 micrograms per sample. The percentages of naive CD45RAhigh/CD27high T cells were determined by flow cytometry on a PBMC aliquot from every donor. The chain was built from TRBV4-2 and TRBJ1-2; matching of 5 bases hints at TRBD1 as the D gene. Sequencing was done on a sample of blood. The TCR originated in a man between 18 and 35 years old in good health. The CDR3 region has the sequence CASRPQGDYGYTF. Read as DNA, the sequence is TGTGCCAGCAGACCCCAGGGAGACTATGGCTACACCTTC.